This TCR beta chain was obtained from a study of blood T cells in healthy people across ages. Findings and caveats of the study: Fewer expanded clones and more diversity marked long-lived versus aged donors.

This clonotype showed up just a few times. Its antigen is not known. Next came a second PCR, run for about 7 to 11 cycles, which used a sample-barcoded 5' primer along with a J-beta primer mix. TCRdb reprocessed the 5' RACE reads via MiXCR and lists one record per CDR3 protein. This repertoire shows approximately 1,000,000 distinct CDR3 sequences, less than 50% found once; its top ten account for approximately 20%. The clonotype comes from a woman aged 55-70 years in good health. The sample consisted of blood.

CDR3 in amino acids: CSVGSAAYEQYF. In nucleotides, the CDR3 is TGCAGCGTTGGCTCGGCAGCCTACGAGCAGTACTTC. The chain combines TRBV29-1 with TRBJ2-7; no firm D call. CDR1 is SQVTM and CDR2 is ANQGSEA in the germline V gene. CDR3 length: 12 amino acids. V lost 4 bases, J lost 2 bases, and 9 bases lay in between.